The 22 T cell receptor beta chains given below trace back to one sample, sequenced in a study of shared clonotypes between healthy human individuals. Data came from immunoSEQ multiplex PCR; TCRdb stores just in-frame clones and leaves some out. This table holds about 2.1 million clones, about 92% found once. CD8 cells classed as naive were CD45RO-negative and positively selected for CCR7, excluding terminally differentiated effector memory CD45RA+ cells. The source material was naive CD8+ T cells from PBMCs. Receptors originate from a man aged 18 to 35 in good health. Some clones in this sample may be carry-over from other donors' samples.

For the CDR3, the DNA is TGCGCCAGCAGCTTGGCCCTACAAACTGAAGCTTTCTTT. Amino acid sequence: CASSLALQTEAFF. The chain uses TRBV5-1 and TRBJ1-1; D gene unclear. Looked up from germline, CDR1 is SGHRS and CDR2 is YFSETQ. V was shortened by 0 bases and J by 5 bases, with 8 bases between the two germline ends. The CDR3 runs 13 residues.

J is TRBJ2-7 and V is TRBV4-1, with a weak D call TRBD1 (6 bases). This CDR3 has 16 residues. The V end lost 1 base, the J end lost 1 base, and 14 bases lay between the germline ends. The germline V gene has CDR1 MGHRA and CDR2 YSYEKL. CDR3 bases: TGCGCCAGCAGCCAAGTAAAGACAGGCCGATCCTACGAGCAGTACTTC. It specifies CASSQVKTGRSYEQYF.

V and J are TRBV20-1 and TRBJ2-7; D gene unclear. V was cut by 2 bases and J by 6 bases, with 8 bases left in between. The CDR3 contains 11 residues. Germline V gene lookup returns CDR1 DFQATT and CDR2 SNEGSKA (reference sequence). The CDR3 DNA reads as TGCAGTGCTAGAATGGGAAGCGAGCAGTACTTC. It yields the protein CSARMGSEQYF.

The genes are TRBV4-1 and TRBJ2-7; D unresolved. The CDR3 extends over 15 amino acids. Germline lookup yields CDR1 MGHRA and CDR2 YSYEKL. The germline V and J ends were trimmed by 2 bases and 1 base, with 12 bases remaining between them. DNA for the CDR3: TGCGCCAGCAGCCAAACACACAGCCATTCCTACGAGCAGTACTTC. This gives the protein CASSQTHSHSYEQYF.

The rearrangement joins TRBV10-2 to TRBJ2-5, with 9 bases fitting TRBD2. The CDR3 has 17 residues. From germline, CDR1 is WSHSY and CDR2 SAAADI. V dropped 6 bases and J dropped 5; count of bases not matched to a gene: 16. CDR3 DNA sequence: TGCGCCAGCAGCGGGGGGGGGCTAGCGGGACCTCAGGAGACCCAGTACTTC. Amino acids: CASSGGGLAGPQETQYF.

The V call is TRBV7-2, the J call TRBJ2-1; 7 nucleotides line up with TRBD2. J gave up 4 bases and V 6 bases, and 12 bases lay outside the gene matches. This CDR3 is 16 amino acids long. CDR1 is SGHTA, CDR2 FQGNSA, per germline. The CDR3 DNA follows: TGTGCCAGCAGTCTTAGGAGGGCCGGGGGGTACAATGAGCAGTTCTTC. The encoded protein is CASSLRRAGGYNEQFF.

CDR3 sequence (DNA): TGTGCCAGCAGGGGGGGGCGGGATAGCTACAATGAGCAGTTCTTC. It codes for CASRGGRDSYNEQFF. V and J are TRBV9 and TRBJ2-1; D may be TRBD2 (7 bases). Germline V gives CDR1 SGDLS, CDR2 YYNGEE. The CDR3 has 15 amino acids. V lost 5 bases to trimming and J lost 3 bases, with 15 bases between them.

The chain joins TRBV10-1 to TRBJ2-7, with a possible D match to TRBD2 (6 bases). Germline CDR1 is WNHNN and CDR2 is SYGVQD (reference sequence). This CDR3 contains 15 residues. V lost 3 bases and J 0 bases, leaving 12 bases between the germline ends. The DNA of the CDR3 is TGCGCCAGCAGTGATAGAGGGACTTTCTCCTACGAGCAGTACTTC. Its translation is CASSDRGTFSYEQYF.

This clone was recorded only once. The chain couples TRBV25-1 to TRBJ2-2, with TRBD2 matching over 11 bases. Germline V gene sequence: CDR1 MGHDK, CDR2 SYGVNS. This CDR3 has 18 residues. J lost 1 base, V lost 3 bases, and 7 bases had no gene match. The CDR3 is CASSDPQGTSGNTGELFF. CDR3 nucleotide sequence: TGTGCCAGCAGTGACCCCCAGGGGACTAGCGGGAACACCGGGGAGCTGTTTTTT.

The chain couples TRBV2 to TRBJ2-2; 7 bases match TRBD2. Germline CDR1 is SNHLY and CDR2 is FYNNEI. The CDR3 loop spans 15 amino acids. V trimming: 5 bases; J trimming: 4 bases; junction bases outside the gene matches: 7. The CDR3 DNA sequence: TGTGCCAGCAGTTGGACTAGACCGGGCACCGGGGAGCTGTTTTTT. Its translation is CASSWTRPGTGELFF. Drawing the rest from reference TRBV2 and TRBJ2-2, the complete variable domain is EPEVTQTPSHQVTQMGQEVILRCVPISNHLYFYWYRQILGQKVEFLVSFYNNEISEKSEIFDDQFSVERPDGSNFTLKIRSTKLEDSAMYFCASSWTRPGTGELFFGEGSRLTVL.

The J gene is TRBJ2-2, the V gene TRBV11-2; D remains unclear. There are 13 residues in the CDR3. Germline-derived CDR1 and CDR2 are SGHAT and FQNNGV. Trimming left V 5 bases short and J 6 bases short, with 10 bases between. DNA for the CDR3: TGTGCCAGCAGCCAAGTAGGTCCCGGGGAGCTGTTTTTT. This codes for CASSQVGPGELFF.

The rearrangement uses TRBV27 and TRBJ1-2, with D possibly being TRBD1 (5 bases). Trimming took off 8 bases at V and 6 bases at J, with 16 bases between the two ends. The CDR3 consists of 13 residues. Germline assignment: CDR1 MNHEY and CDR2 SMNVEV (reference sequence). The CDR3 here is CASSGRLKDGYTF. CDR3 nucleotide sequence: TGTGCCAGCTCGGGACGACTGAAGGATGGCTACACCTTC.

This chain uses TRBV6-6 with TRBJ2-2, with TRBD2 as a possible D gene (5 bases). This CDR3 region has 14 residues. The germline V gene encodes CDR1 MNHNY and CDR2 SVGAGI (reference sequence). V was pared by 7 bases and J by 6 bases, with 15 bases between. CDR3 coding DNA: TGTGCCAGCACCTCGGGGAGAACCCCCGGGGAGCTGTTTTTT. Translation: CASTSGRTPGELFF.

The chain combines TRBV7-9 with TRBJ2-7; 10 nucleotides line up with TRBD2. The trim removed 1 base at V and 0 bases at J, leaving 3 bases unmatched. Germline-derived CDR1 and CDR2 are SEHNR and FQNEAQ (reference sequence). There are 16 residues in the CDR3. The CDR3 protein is CASSLGGTSVSYEQYF. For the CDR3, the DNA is TGTGCCAGCAGCTTAGGAGGGACTAGCGTCTCCTACGAGCAGTACTTC.

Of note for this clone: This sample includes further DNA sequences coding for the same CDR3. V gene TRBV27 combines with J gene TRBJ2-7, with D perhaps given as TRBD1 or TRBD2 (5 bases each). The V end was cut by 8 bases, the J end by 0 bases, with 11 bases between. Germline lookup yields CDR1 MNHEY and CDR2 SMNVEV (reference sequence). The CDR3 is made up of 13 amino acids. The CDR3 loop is CASSPGSSYEQYF. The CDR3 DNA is TGTGCCAGCTCGCCAGGGAGCTCCTACGAGCAGTACTTC.

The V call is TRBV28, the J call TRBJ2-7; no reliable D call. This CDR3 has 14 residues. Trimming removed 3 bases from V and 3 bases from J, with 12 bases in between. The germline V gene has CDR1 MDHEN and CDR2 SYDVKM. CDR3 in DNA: TGTGCCAGCAGTTTTCGTCCCCCCGGCTACGAGCAGTACTTC. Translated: CASSFRPPGYEQYF.

CDR3 sequence reads: CASKDRGRVDGYTF. In DNA, the CDR3 is TGTGCCAGCAAAGACAGGGGGCGAGTTGATGGCTACACCTTC. This chain connects TRBV6-1 to TRBJ1-2; 10 bases fit TRBD1. Germline CDR1 is MNHNS and CDR2 is SASEGT. The V segment lost 7 bases and the J segment 6 bases; nucleotides outside the gene matches: 8. The CDR3 runs 14 residues.

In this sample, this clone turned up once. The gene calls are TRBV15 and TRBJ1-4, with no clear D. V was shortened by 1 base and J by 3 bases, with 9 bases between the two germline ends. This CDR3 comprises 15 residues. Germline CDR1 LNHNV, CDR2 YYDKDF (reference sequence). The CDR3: CATSRARAPNEKLFF. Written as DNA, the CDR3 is TGTGCCACCAGCAGAGCTCGGGCCCCTAATGAAAAACTGTTTTTT. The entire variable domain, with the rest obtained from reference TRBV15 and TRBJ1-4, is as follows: DAMVIQNPRYQVTQFGKPVTLSCSQTLNHNVMYWYQQKSSQAPKLLFHYYDKDFNNEADTPDNFQSRRPNTSFCFLDIRSPGLGDTAMYLCATSRARAPNEKLFFGSGTQLSVL.

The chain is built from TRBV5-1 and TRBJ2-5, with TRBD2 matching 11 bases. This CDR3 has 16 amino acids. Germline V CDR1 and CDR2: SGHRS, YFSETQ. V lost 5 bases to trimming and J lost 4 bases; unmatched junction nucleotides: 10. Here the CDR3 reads CASRGGTSGGGETQYF. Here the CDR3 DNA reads TGCGCCAGCAGAGGAGGGACTAGCGGAGGGGGAGAGACCCAGTACTTC.

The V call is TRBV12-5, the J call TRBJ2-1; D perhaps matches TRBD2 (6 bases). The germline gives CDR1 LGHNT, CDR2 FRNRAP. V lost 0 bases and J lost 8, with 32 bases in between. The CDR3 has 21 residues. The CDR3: CASGLVPVAAVNGRGFDEQFF. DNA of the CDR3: TGTGCTAGTGGTTTGGTACCTGTAGCGGCGGTTAACGGGAGAGGGTTTGATGAGCAGTTCTTC.

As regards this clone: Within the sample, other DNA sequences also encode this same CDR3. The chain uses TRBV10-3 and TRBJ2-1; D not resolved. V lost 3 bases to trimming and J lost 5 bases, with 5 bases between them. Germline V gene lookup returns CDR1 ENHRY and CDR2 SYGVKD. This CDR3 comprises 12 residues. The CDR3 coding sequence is TGTGCCATCAGTGAAGGTAACAATGAGCAGTTCTTC. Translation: CAISEGNNEQFF.

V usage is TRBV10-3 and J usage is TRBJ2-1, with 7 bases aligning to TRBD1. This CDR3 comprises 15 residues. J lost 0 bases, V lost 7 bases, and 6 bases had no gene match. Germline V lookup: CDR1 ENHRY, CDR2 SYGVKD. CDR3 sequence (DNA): TGTGCCATCATGACAGGGACCTACTCCTACAATGAGCAGTTCTTC. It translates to CAIMTGTYSYNEQFF.